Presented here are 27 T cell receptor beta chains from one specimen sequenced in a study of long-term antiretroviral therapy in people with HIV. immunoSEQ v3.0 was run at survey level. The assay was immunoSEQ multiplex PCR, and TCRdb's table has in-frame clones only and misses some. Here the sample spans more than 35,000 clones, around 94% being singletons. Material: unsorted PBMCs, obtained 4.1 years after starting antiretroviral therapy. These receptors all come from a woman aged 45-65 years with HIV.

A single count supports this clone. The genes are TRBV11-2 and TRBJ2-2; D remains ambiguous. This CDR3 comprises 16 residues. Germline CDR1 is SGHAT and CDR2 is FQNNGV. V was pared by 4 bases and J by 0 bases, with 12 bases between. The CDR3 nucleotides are TGTGCCAGCAGCTGGAGACACGCCACGAACACCGGGGAGCTGTTTTTT. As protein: CASSWRHATNTGELFF.

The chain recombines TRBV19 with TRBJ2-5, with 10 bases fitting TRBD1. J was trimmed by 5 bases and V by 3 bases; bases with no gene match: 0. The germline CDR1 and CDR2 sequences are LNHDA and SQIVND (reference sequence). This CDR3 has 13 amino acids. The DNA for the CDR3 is TGTGCCAGTAGTATGGACAGGGGGGAGACCCAGTACTTC. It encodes CASSMDRGETQYF. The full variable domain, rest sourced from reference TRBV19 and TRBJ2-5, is DGGITQSPKYLFRKEGQNVTLSCEQNLNHDAMYWYRQDPGQGLRLIYYSQIVNDFQKGDIAEGYSVSREKKESFPLTVTSAQKNPTAFYLCASSMDRGETQYFGPGTRLLVL.

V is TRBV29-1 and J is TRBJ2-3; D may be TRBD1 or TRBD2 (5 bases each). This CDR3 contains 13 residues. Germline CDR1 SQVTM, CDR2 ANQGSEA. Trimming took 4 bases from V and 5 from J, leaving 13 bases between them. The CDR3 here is CSVGDGAGDTQYF. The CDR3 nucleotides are TGCAGCGTTGGAGACGGGGCGGGAGATACGCAGTATTTT.

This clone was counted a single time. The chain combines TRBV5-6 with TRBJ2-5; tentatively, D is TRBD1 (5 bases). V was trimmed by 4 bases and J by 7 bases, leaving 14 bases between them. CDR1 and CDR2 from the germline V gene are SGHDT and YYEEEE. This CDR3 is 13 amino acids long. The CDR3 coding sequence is TGTGCCAGCAGCCTTACAGGCCCCGGGACCCAGTACTTC. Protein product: CASSLTGPGTQYF. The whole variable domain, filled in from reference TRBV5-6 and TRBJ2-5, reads DAGVTQSPTHLIKTRGQQVTLRCSPKSGHDTVSWYQQALGQGPQFIFQYYEEEERQRGNFPDRFSGHQFPNYSSELNVNALLLGDSALYLCASSLTGPGTQYFGPGTRLLVL.

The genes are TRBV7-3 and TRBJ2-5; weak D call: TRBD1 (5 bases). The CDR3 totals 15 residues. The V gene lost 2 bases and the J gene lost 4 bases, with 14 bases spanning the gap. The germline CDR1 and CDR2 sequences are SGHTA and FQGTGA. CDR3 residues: CASSLYTARGETQYF. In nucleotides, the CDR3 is TGTGCCAGCAGCTTATACACCGCTAGGGGAGAGACCCAGTACTTC.

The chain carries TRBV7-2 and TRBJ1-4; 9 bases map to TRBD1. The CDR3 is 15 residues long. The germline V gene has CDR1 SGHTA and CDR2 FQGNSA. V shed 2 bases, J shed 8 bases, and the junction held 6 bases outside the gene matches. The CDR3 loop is CASSLNRGQREKLFF. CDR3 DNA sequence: TGTGCCAGCAGCTTAAACAGGGGGCAAAGGGAAAAACTGTTTTTT. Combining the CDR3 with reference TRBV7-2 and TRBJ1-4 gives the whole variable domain GAGVSQSPSNKVTEKGKDVELRCDPISGHTALYWYRQSLGQGLEFLIYFQGNSAPDKSGLPSDRFSAERTGGSVSTLTIQRTQQEDSAVYLCASSLNRGQREKLFFGSGTQLSVL.

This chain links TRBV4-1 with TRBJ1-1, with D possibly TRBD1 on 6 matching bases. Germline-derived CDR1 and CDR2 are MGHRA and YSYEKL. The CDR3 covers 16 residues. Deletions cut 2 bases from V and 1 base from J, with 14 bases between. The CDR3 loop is CASSQMGGYGNTEAFF. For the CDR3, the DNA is TGCGCCAGCAGCCAAATGGGGGGCTATGGGAACACTGAAGCTTTCTTT.

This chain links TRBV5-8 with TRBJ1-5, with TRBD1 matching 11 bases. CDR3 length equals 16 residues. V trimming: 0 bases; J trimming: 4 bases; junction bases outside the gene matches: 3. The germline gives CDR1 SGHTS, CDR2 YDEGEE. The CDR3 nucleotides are TGTGCCAGCAGCTTGGGGACAGGGGGCCCGAATCAGCCCCAGCATTTT. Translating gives CASSLGTGGPNQPQHF. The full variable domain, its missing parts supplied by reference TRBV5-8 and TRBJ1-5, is EAGVTQSPTHLIKTRGQQATLRCSPISGHTSVYWYQQALGLGLQFLLWYDEGEERNRGNFPPRFSGRQFPNYSSELNVNALELEDSALYLCASSLGTGGPNQPQHFGDGTRLSIL.

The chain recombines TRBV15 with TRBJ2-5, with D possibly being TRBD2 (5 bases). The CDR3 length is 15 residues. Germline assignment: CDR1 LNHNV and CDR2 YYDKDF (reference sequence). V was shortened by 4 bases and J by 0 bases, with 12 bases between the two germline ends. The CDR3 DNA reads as TGTGCCACCAGCATCGGACTCCGGTACCAAGAGACCCAGTACTTC. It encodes CATSIGLRYQETQYF. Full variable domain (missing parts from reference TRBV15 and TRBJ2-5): DAMVIQNPRYQVTQFGKPVTLSCSQTLNHNVMYWYQQKSSQAPKLLFHYYDKDFNNEADTPDNFQSRRPNTSFCFLDIRSPGLGDTAMYLCATSIGLRYQETQYFGPGTRLLVL.

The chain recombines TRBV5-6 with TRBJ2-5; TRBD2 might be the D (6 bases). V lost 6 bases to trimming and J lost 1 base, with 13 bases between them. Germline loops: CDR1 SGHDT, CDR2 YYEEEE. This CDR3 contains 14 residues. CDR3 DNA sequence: TGTGCCAGCACCCCACCCGGGGGCCAAGAGACCCAGTACTTC. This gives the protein CASTPPGGQETQYF.

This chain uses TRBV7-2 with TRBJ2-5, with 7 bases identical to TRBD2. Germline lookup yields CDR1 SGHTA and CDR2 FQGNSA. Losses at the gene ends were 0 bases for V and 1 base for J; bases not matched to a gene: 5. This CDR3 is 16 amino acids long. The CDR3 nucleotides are TGTGCCAGCAGCTTAGCGTCCAGCGGGATCCAAGAGACCCAGTACTTC. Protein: CASSLASSGIQETQYF.

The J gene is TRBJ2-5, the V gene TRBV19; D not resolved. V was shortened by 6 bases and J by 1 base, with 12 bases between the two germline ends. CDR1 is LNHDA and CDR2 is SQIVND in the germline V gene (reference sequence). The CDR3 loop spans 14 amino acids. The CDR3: CASSPFSSQETQYF. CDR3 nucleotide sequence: TGTGCCAGTAGCCCTTTCTCAAGCCAAGAGACCCAGTACTTC. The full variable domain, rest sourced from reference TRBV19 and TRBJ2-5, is DGGITQSPKYLFRKEGQNVTLSCEQNLNHDAMYWYRQDPGQGLRLIYYSQIVNDFQKGDIAEGYSVSREKKESFPLTVTSAQKNPTAFYLCASSPFSSQETQYFGPGTRLLVL.

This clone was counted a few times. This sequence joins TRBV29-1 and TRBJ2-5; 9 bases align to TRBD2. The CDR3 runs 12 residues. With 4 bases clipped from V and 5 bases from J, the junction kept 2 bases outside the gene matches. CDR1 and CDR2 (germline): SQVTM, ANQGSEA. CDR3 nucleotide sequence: TGCAGCGTTGTTCTAGCGGGGGAGACCCAGTACTTC. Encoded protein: CSVVLAGETQYF.

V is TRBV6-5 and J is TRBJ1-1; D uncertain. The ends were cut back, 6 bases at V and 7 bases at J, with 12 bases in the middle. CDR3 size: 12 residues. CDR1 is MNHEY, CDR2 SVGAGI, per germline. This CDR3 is CASSLGPSEAFF. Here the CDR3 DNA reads TGTGCCAGCAGCCTCGGACCGAGTGAAGCTTTCTTT.

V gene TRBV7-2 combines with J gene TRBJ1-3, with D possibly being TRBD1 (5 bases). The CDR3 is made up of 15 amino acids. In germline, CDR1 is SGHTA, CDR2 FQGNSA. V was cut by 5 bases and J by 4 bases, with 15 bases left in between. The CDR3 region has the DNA TGTGCCAGCAGCCAGGGCAGGGCTGCGGGAAACACCATATATTTT. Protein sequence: CASSQGRAAGNTIYF.

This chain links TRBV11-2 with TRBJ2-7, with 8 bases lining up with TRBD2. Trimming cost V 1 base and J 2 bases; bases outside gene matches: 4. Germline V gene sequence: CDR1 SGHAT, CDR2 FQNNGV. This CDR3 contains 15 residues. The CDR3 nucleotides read TGTGCCAGCAGCTTAGGCGGGGGGCTTACCTACGAGCAGTACTTC. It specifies CASSLGGGLTYEQYF. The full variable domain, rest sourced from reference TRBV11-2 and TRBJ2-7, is EAGVAQSPRYKIIEKRQSVAFWCNPISGHATLYWYQQILGQGPKLLIQFQNNGVVDDSQLPKDRFSAERLKGVDSTLKIQPAKLEDSAVYLCASSLGGGLTYEQYFGPGTRLTVT.

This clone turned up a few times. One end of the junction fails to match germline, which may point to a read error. The CDR3 DNA reads as TGTGCTAGCAGCTTAAGAGCGGGGGGCTCCTATAGTGGAGATACGCAGTATTTT. This codes for CASSLRAGGSYSGDTQYF. The chain carries TRBV7-7 and TRBJ2-3, with 9 bases that match TRBD2. The length of the CDR3 is 18 residues. Looked up from germline, CDR1 is SSHAT and CDR2 is FNYEAQ (reference sequence).

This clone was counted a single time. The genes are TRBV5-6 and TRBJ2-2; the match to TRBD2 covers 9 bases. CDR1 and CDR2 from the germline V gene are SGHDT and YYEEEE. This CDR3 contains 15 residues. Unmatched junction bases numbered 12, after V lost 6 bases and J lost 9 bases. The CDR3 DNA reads TGTGCCAGCAAGCCGGGACTAGCTCAAAAGTGGGAGCTGTTTTTT. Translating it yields CASKPGLAQKWELFF.

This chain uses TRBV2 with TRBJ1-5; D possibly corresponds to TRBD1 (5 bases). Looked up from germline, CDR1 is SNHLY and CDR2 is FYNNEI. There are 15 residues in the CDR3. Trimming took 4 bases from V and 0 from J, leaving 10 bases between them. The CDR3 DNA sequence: TGTGCCAGCAGTGCCAACAGGCCTAGCAATCAGCCCCAGCATTTT. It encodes CASSANRPSNQPQHF.

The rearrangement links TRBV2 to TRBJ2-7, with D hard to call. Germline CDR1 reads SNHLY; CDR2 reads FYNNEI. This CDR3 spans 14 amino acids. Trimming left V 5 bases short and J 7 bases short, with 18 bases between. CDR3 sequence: CASSPTKVGREQYF. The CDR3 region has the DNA TGTGCCAGCAGTCCCACTAAGGTTGGACGGGAGCAGTACTTC.

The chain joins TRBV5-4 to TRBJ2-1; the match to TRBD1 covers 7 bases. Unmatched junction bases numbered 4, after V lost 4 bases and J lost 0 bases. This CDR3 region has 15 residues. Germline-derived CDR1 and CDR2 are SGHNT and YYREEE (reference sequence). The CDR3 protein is CASSTGAGSYNEQFF. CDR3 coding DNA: TGTGCCAGCAGCACAGGGGCGGGCTCCTACAATGAGCAGTTCTTC. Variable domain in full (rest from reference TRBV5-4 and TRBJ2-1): ETGVTQSPTHLIKTRGQQVTLRCSSQSGHNTVSWYQQALGQGPQFIFQYYREEENGRGNFPPRFSGLQFPNYSSELNVNALELDDSALYLCASSTGAGSYNEQFFGPGTRLTVL.

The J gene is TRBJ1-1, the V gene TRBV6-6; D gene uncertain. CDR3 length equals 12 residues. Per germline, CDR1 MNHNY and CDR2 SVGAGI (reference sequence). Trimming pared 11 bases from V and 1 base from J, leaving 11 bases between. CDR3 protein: CAAQTPNTEAFF. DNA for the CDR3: TGTGCCGCGCAAACACCGAACACTGAAGCTTTCTTT.

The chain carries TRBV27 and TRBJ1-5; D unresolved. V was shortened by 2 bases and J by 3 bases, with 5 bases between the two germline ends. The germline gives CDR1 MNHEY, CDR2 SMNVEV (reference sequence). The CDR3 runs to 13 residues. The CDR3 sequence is CASSLNTNQPQHF. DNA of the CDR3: TGTGCCAGCAGTTTAAACACCAATCAGCCCCAGCATTTT.

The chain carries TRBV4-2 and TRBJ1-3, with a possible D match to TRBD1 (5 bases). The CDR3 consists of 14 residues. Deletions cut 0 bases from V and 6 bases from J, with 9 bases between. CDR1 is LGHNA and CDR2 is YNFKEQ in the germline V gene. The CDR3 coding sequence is TGTGCCAGCAGCCAAGAACGAGGGACAAACACCATATATTTT. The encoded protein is CASSQERGTNTIYF.

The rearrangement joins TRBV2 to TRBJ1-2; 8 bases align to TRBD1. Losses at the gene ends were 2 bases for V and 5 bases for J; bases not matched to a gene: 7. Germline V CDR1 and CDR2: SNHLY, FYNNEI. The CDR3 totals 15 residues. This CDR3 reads CASSERHRGVYGYTF. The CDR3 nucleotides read TGTGCCAGCAGTGAAAGGCACAGGGGGGTTTATGGCTACACCTTC.

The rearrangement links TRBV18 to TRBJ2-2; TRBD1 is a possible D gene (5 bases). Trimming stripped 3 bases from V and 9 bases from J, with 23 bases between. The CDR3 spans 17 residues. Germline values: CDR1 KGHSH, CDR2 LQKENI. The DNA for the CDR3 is TGTGCCAGCTCACCGTTGTCTCAGAGACAGTGGACCCGGGAGCTGTTTTTT. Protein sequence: CASSPLSQRQWTRELFF.

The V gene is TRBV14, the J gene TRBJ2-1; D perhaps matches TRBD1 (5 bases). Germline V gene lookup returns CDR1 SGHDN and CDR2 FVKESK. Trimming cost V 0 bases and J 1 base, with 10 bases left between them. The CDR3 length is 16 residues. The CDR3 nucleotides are TGTGCCAGCAGCCAAGAGACAGTTTCTTCCTACAATGAGCAGTTCTTC. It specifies CASSQETVSSYNEQFF.